What follows are 20 T cell receptor beta chains derived from one specimen sequenced in a study of cytotoxic CD8 clonotypes in ibrutinib-treated CLL. Assay: immunoSEQ multiplex PCR; the TCRdb copy retains only in-frame clones and omits some. The table includes 65,000 to 95,000 clones, about 86% detected once. The sequenced sample was PBMCs, obtained before ibrutinib treatment. These receptors all stem from a human donor with chronic lymphocytic leukemia.

The genes are TRBV11-3 and TRBJ2-1; 7 bases line up with TRBD2. The CDR3 is 15 residues long. Germline values: CDR1 SGHNT, CDR2 YENEEA. V gave up 1 base and J gave up 7 bases; unmatched junction bases: 7. DNA for the CDR3: TGTGCCAGCAGCTTAGGGAGACTAGCAGGAAATGAGCAGTTCTTC. This gives the protein CASSLGRLAGNEQFF.

V gene TRBV30 combines with J gene TRBJ2-3, with D possibly TRBD2 on 5 matching bases. V dropped 1 base and J dropped 1 base, with 15 bases sitting between them. This CDR3 region has 16 residues. Germline V gene sequence: CDR1 GTSNPN, CDR2 SVGIG (reference sequence). As DNA, the CDR3 is TGTGCCTGGAGTGCAAACTGGGAGAGACGCACAGATACGCAGTATTTT. Translated, it gives CAWSANWERRTDTQYF. The whole variable domain, remainder taken from reference TRBV30 and TRBJ2-3, is SQTIHQWPATLVQPVGSPLSLECTVEGTSNPNLYWYRQAAGRGLQLLFYSVGIGQISSEVPQNLSASRPQDRQFILSSKKLLLSDSGFYLCAWSANWERRTDTQYFGPGTRLTVL.

The chain links TRBV27 to TRBJ2-1; 11 bases align to TRBD2. The CDR3 consists of 16 residues. Per the germline V gene, CDR1 is MNHEY and CDR2 is SMNVEV (reference sequence). Trimming cost V 5 bases and J 0 bases; bases outside gene matches: 3. Here the CDR3 reads CASSPSGRSSYNEQFF. CDR3 nucleotide sequence: TGTGCCAGCAGTCCTAGCGGGAGGAGCTCCTACAATGAGCAGTTCTTC.

The chain joins TRBV2 to TRBJ2-1, with TRBD2 matching 7 bases. V dropped 4 bases and J dropped 6; count of bases not matched to a gene: 9. This CDR3 is built from 15 residues. Germline CDR1 and CDR2: SNHLY and FYNNEI. The CDR3 protein is CASSGSSGSLNEQFF. The CDR3 region has the DNA TGTGCCAGCAGTGGTTCTAGCGGTAGTCTCAATGAGCAGTTCTTC.

This sequence joins TRBV6-1 and TRBJ2-3; maybe TRBD1 (5 bases). CDR1 MNHNS and CDR2 SASEGT come from the germline V gene. The germline V and J ends were trimmed by 4 bases and 0 bases, with 11 bases remaining between them. This CDR3 comprises 15 residues. The CDR3 DNA sequence: TGTGCCAGCAGTGCCCCGACAGCTAGCACAGATACGCAGTATTTT. This codes for CASSAPTASTDTQYF.

The chain joins TRBV9 to TRBJ2-7; no clear D gene. Trimming took 0 bases from V and 3 from J, leaving 4 bases between them. CDR3 size: 12 residues. CDR1 is SGDLS, CDR2 YYNGEE, per germline. CDR3 loop: CASSVGDYEQYF. The CDR3 DNA reads TGTGCCAGCAGCGTAGGTGACTACGAGCAGTACTTC.

This chain links TRBV19 with TRBJ2-1, with 9 bases aligning to TRBD1. From germline, CDR1 is LNHDA and CDR2 SQIVND (reference sequence). This CDR3 spans 15 amino acids. The V gene end was trimmed by 4 bases and the J gene end by 4 bases; junction bases not matched to a gene: 5. CDR3 amino acids: CASSNHRGRYNEQFF. The CDR3 DNA is TGTGCCAGTAGTAACCACAGGGGGCGGTACAATGAGCAGTTCTTC.

The V and J genes are TRBV9 and TRBJ2-1; D is possibly TRBD2 (6 bases). The germline V gene encodes CDR1 SGDLS and CDR2 YYNGEE. V was clipped by 4 bases and J by 5 bases, with 13 bases between them. The CDR3 loop spans 14 amino acids. This CDR3 reads CASSPTERDNEQFF. The CDR3 region has the DNA TGTGCCAGCAGCCCTACCGAGCGGGACAATGAGCAGTTCTTC.

The chain carries TRBV7-9 and TRBJ2-7, with 15 bases that match TRBD2. Per germline, CDR1 SEHNR and CDR2 FQNEAQ (reference sequence). The trim removed 3 bases at V and 5 bases at J, leaving 2 bases unmatched. The CDR3 has 15 amino acids. The CDR3 nucleotides read TGTGCCAGCAGCTTTTGGACTAGCGGGAGGGACGAGCAGTACTTC. Amino acid sequence: CASSFWTSGRDEQYF.

The chain has TRBV27 and TRBJ2-1, with a possible D match to TRBD2 (6 bases). Germline CDR1 is MNHEY and CDR2 is SMNVEV (reference sequence). V lost 5 bases, J lost 5 bases, and 13 bases lay in between. CDR3 length equals 14 residues. The CDR3 nucleotides are TGTGCCAGCAGTACGGGACTCGGACACAATGAGCAGTTCTTC. Translation: CASSTGLGHNEQFF.

The CDR3 DNA follows: TGTGCCAGCAGTGAAGAGGTGGGGGGAGGAACTGAAGCTTTCTTT. The encoded protein is CASSEEVGGGTEAFF. This chain connects TRBV6-1 to TRBJ1-1; D may be TRBD1 (5 bases). Between the trimmed V and J ends, which lost 1 base and 5 bases, there was a span of 14 bases. The length of the CDR3 is 15 residues. CDR1 is MNHNS and CDR2 is SASEGT in the germline V gene.

This clone was seen a handful of times. V and J are TRBV4-2 and TRBJ1-2, with TRBD1 as a possible D gene (5 bases). The V end was cut by 0 bases, the J end by 6 bases, with 14 bases between. The CDR3 covers 15 residues. Germline CDR1 LGHNA, CDR2 YNFKEQ. DNA of the CDR3: TGTGCCAGCAGCCAAGATGGCCAGGGCTTAAATGGCTACACCTTC. It is translated as CASSQDGQGLNGYTF.

V is TRBV19 and J is TRBJ1-2, with 9 bases that match TRBD1. The CDR3 totals 17 residues. J was trimmed by 5 bases and V by 4 bases; bases with no gene match: 14. Germline assignment: CDR1 LNHDA and CDR2 SQIVND (reference sequence). The CDR3 sequence is CASSTGTGSGRWYGYTF. CDR3 nucleotides: TGTGCCAGTAGTACTGGGACAGGGAGTGGTCGGTGGTATGGCTACACCTTC.

The chain couples TRBV29-1 to TRBJ2-7; either TRBD1 or TRBD2 may supply D (5 bases each). The CDR3 length is 13 residues. The V end was cut by 3 bases, the J end by 7 bases, with 16 bases between. The V gene's germline CDR1 is SQVTM and CDR2 ANQGSEA. The CDR3 sequence is CSVEGVPSGEQYF. CDR3 nucleotides: TGCAGCGTTGAGGGGGTCCCCTCGGGGGAGCAGTACTTC.

The rearrangement joins TRBV2 to TRBJ2-4; D gene ambiguous. Germline V gene sequence: CDR1 SNHLY, CDR2 FYNNEI. V was pared by 5 bases and J by 0 bases, with 11 bases between. There are 15 residues in the CDR3. Written as DNA, the CDR3 is TGTGCCAGCAGTCCCACAGAGTTAGCCAAAAACATTCAGTACTTC. Protein: CASSPTELAKNIQYF.

The V and J genes are TRBV27 and TRBJ1-5, with 8 bases aligning to TRBD1. Per germline, CDR1 MNHEY and CDR2 SMNVEV (reference sequence). V was pared by 5 bases and J by 2 bases, with 8 bases of the junction left unmatched. The CDR3 is made up of 16 amino acids. The CDR3 nucleotides read TGTGCCAGCAGTCCCTGGACAGGGACTGGCAATCAGCCCCAGCATTTT. Translated, it gives CASSPWTGTGNQPQHF.

The rearrangement uses TRBV5-8 and TRBJ2-2; D not certain. Trimming removed 0 bases at V and 4 bases at J, with 10 bases between. This CDR3 is built from 15 residues. Germline V gene data show CDR1 as SGHTS and CDR2 as YDEGEE. CDR3 amino acids: CASSLARTRTGELFF. The CDR3, as DNA: TGTGCCAGCAGCTTGGCCAGGACCCGCACCGGGGAGCTGTTTTTT.

The chain combines TRBV7-8 with TRBJ1-5, with D tentatively TRBD1 (5 bases). Trimming stripped 4 bases from V and 4 bases from J, with 14 bases between. Germline values: CDR1 SGHVS, CDR2 FQNEAQ. The CDR3 sequence is 15 residues long. CDR3 region: CASSSSGGVNQPQHF. The CDR3, as DNA: TGTGCCAGCAGCTCCAGCGGGGGAGTGAATCAGCCCCAGCATTTT.

The chain employs TRBV28 and TRBJ1-1; 11 bases map to TRBD1. Trimming removed 6 bases from V and 7 bases from J; junction bases left unmatched: 16. The CDR3 covers 17 residues. From germline, CDR1 is MDHEN and CDR2 SYDVKM. The DNA for the CDR3 is TGTGCCAGCAGCAAGCTTGGGGGGACAGGGGGTAGGTATGAAGCTTTCTTT. The encoded protein is CASSKLGGTGGRYEAFF. The whole variable domain, remainder taken from reference TRBV28 and TRBJ1-1, is DVKVTQSSRYLVKRTGEKVFLECVQDMDHENMFWYRQDPGLGLRLIYFSYDVKMKEKGDIPEGYSVSREKKERFSLILESASTNQTSMYLCASSKLGGTGGRYEAFFGQGTRLTVV.

This chain connects TRBV18 to TRBJ1-3, with D maybe TRBD1 (5 bases). The germline CDR1 and CDR2 sequences are KGHSH and LQKENI. V was trimmed by 0 bases and J by 0 bases, leaving 12 bases between them. CDR3 length: 17 amino acids. The CDR3 bases are TGTGCCAGCTCACCACCGGACACAGCGAGCTCTGGAAACACCATATATTTT. Translating it yields CASSPPDTASSGNTIYF.